This T cell receptor beta chain was identified in a study of PD-1 blockade in classical Hodgkin lymphoma (TCRdb year 2020). For the wider study: Nivolumab dosing was 3 mg/kg intravenously every 2 weeks, continuing until either disease progression or unacceptable toxicity. The study used CyTOF and TCR beta sequencing to define a peripheral blood immune signature of response to PD-1 blockade in classical Hodgkin lymphoma.

Study-wide conclusions, independent of this receptor: Baseline TCR diversity was reported to be lower in newly diagnosed patients than in healthy donors and to be lower still in relapsed/refractory patients. Lower diversity was seen in patients whose nivolumab began less than 1 year after ASCT, and these patients were left out of later analyses so that immune reconstitution would not confound the results. Baseline diversity similar to that of newly diagnosed patients was observed in trial patients achieving complete response, whereas significantly lower diversity was observed in partial responders and progressors. By C4D1, a significant rise was seen in CD4+ TCR diversity but not in CD8+ TCR diversity (p=0.0027 vs p=0.16), and the rise was most apparent among complete responders (p=0.02). The study covered only a single clinical trial cohort, and the causes of the repertoire differences, possibly disease activity or prior therapy, were still not defined.

The time point label on this specimen signifies: cycle 1 day 1 (C1D1), immediately before nivolumab initiation. Every trial patient had relapsed following autologous stem cell transplantation, and prior brentuximab vedotin exposure was what differed among cohorts A, B and C. The trial cohort comprised some 60 patients with relapsed/refractory classical Hodgkin lymphoma whose best overall responses were complete response, partial response or progressive disease. In the multi-cohort phase II CheckMate 205 trial, trial patients received single-agent nivolumab. An independent review committee assessed best overall response by applying the 2007 International Working Group response criteria. Trial PBMCs were collected just before the start of nivolumab (C1D1) and during therapy at cycle 2 day 1 and cycle 4 day 1. Peripheral blood was collected in 8 mL Vacutainer Cell Preparation Tubes, from which PBMCs were isolated by centrifugation and then cryopreserved.

About this clone: What this receptor recognizes is not known. The input lacks base qualities; no much larger clone sits a single base away.

The Qiagen DNeasy kit was used to extract genomic DNA both from unsorted PBMCs and from the negatively selected CD4+ and CD8+ fractions. Amplification of TCR beta CDR3 regions was done by immunoSEQ multiplex PCR with primers that anneal to V and J segments. A synthetic immune receptor repertoire was used to minimize amplification bias, and any residual bias was removed computationally once sequencing was done. Concerning the study's data processing: Custom Python scripts were used to quantify repertoire diversity as the Shannon entropy index. Unsorted, CD4+ and CD8+ repertoires were examined separately, except in combined analyses, for which CD4+ and CD8+ sequences were merged in silico. Clonal expansion was defined as at least a 2-fold frequency increase after treatment relative to C1D1, with a pseudocount of 0.5 for undetected baseline clones. Clones with 0 or 1 copy at C1D1 were defined as singleton clones, while clones with 2 or more copies were defined as non-singleton clones. Clones expanded in unsorted samples were labelled as CD4+, CD8+ or unknown by matching protein sequences in sorted samples from the same patient. Diversity changes from C1D1 to C4D1 were tested in paired samples using Wilcoxon tests. The clones in this table, taken by TCRdb from immuneACCESS, are in-frame only. Not every clone is retained; where verified, under half of the shortfall comes from an unresolved V gene, and the cause of the rest is unknown. V and J calls and clone size are given by that table; D and trimming were obtained from the DNA. The sample table holds 13,000 or so clones, of which 82% were seen once. Of the sample, approximately 4% falls within the top ten clones.

The clonotype was recovered from a human donor with classical Hodgkin lymphoma. The sequences come from peripheral blood mononuclear cells (PBMCs), collected at baseline.

Here is the DNA: TGTGCCAGCAGCCTCCTAGGGGACAGGATGACCTACGAGCAGTACTTC. The translation is CASSLLGDRMTYEQYF. Recombination joined TRBV5-4 with TRBJ2-7; 8 middle bases align to TRBD1. Taken from the germline V gene (reference sequence), the CDR1 and CDR2 loops are SGHNT and YYREEE. Spanning cysteine to phenylalanine, the CDR3 consists of 16 amino acids. Only the CDR3 region is kept as DNA, spanning 48 bases read in frame from base 1. Ends trimmed: V by 4 bases, J by 2 bases; bases unmatched to a gene: 11. Extended through the reference TRBV5-4 and TRBJ2-7 proteins, this CDR3 yields the full variable domain: ETGVTQSPTHLIKTRGQQVTLRCSSQSGHNTVSWYQQALGQGPQFIFQYYREEENGRGNFPPRFSGLQFPNYSSELNVNALELDDSALYLCASSLLGDRMTYEQYFGPGTRLTVT.